Below, one T cell receptor (beta chain) is given with its context. Its target is unknown. Not enrolled were patients with uncontrolled infection, other autoimmune disease, pregnancy or lactation. V trimming: 4 bases; J trimming: 2 bases; junction bases outside the gene matches: 3. There are 16 residues in the CDR3. CDR1 SNHLY and CDR2 FYNNEI come from the germline V gene. This record comes from a study of T cells in Graves' hyperthyroidism and ophthalmopathy. Study-level results: Most thyroid-expanded clonotypes above 0.001 were also found in blood. Ophthalmopathy, which appeared later, was predicted by the model a median about 6 months before onset.

What was amplified from RNA transcripts were TCR beta CDR3 regions. The TCR CDR3 first-round RT-PCR relied on the HTBI primer set. Each CDR3 protein gets one entry after TCRdb re-called the multiplex PCR reads with MiXCR. The data show over 700,000 distinct CDR3 sequences, 38% seen once. The clonotype comes from a man in his late teens or twenties with Graves' hyperthyroidism. Sample: blood. The rearrangement uses TRBV2 and TRBJ2-2; 11 bases are a match to TRBD2. CDR3 bases: TGTGCCAGCAGTGGGGGACTAGCGGACAACACCGGGGAGCTGTTTTTT. Protein: CASSGGLADNTGELFF.